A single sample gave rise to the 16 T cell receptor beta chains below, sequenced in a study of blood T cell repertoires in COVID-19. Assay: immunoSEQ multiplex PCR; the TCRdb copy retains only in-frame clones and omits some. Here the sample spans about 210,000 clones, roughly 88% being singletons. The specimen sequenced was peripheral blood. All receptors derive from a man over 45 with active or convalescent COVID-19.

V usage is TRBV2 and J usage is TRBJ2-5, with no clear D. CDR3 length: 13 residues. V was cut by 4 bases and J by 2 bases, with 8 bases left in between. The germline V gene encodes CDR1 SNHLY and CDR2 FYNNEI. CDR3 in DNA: TGTGCCAGCAGTGCCTTCGGGCAAGAGACCCAGTACTTC. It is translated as CASSAFGQETQYF.

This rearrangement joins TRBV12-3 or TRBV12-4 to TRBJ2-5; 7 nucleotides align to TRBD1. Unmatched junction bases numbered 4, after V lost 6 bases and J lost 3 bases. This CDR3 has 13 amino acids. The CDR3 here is CASRSTGEETQYF. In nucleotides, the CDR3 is TGTGCCAGCAGAAGTACAGGGGAAGAGACCCAGTACTTC.

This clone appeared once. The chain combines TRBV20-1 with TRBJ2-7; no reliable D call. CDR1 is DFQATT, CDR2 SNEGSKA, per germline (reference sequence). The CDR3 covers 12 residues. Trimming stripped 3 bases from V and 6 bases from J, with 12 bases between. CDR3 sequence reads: CSASPQATEQYV. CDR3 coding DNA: TGCAGTGCTAGTCCTCAGGCGACCGAGCAGTACGTC.

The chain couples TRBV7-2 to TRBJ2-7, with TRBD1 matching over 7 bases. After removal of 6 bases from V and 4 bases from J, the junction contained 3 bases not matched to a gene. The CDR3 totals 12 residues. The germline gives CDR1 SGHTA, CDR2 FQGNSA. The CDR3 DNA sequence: TGTGCCAGCAGTGAACAGGGGTACGAGCAGTACGTC. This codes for CASSEQGYEQYV.

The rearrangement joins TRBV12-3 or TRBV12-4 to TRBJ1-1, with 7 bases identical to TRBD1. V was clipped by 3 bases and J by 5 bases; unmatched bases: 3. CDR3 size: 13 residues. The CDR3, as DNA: TGTGCCAGCAGTTTGGACAGGAGGACTGAAGCTTTCTTT. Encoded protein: CASSLDRRTEAFF.

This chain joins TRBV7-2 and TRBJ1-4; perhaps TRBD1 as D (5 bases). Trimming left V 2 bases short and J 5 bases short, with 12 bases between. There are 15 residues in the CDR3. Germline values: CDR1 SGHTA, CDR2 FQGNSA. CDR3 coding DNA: TGTGCCAGCAGCTTACGGGGGGTGGAGAATGAAAAACTGTTTTTT. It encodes CASSLRGVENEKLFF.

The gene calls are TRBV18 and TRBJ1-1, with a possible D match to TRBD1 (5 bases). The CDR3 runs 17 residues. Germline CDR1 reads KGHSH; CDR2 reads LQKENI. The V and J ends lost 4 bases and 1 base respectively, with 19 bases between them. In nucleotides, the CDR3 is TGTGCCAGCTCACAACCGGGGGGGTGGACTCAGAACACTGAAGCTTTCTTT. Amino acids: CASSQPGGWTQNTEAFF.

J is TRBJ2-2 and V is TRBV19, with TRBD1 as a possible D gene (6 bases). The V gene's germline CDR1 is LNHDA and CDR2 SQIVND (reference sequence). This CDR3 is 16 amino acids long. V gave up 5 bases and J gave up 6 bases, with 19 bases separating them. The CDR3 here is CASSGTGKGLAGELFF. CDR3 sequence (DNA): TGTGCCAGTAGTGGAACAGGGAAAGGGTTGGCCGGGGAGCTGTTTTTT.

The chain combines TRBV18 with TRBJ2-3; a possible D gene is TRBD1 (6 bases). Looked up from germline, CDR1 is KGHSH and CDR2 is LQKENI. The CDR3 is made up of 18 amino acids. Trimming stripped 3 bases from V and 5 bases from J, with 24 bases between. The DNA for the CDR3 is TGTGCCAGCTCACCTGCGAGAGGACGCCAGGGGCTCCTAGATACGCAGTATTTT. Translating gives CASSPARGRQGLLDTQYF.

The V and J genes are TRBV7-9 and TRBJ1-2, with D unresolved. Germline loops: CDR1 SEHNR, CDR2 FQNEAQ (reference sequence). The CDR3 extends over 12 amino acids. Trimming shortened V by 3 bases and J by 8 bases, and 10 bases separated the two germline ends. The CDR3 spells CASSFFPVGYTF. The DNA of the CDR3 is TGTGCCAGCAGCTTTTTTCCGGTGGGCTACACCTTC.

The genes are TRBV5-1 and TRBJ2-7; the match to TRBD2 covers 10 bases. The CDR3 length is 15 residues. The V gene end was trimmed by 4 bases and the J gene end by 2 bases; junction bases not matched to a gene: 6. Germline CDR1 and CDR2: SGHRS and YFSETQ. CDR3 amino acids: CASSAGLASAYEQYF. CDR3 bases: TGCGCCAGCAGCGCGGGACTAGCGTCTGCCTACGAGCAGTACTTC. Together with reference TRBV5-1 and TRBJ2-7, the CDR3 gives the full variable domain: KAGVTQTPRYLIKTRGQQVTLSCSPISGHRSVSWYQQTPGQGLQFLFEYFSETQRNKGNFPGRFSGRQFSNSRSEMNVSTLELGDSALYLCASSAGLASAYEQYFGPGTRLTVT.

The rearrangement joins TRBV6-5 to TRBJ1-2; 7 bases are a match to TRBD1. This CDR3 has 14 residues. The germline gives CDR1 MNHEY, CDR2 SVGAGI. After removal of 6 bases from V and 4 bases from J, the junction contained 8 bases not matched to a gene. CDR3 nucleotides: TGTGCCAGCAGCCCAGGGGGATCGGGCTATGGCTACACCTTC. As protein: CASSPGGSGYGYTF.

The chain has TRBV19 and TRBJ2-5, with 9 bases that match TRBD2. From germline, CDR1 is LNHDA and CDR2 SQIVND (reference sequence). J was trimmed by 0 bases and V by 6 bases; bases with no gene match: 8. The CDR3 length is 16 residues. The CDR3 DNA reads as TGTGCCAGTAGACCGGCGGGGGGGCCGTACCAAGAGACCCAGTACTTC. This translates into CASRPAGGPYQETQYF. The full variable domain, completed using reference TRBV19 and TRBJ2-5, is DGGITQSPKYLFRKEGQNVTLSCEQNLNHDAMYWYRQDPGQGLRLIYYSQIVNDFQKGDIAEGYSVSREKKESFPLTVTSAQKNPTAFYLCASRPAGGPYQETQYFGPGTRLLVL.

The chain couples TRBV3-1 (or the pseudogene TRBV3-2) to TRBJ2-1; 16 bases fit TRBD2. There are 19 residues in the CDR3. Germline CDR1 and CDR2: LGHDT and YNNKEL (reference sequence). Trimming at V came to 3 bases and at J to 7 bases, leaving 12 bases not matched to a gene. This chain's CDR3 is CASSHSSGTSGRAMNEQFF. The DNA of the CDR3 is TGTGCCAGCAGCCATTCGTCCGGGACTAGCGGGAGGGCCATGAATGAGCAGTTCTTC.

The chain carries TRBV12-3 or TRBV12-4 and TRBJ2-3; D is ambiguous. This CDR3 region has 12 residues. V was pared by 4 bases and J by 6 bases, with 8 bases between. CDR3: CASSSLTDTQYF. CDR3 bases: TGTGCCAGCAGTTCACTCACGGATACGCAGTATTTT.

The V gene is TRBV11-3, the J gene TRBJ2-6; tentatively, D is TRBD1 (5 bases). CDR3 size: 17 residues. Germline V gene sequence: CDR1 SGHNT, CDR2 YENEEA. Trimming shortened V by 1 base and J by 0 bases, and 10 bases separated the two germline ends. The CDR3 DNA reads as TGTGCCAGCAGCTTAGGGGGCGGCCTCTCTGGGGCCAACGTCCTGACTTTC. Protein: CASSLGGGLSGANVLTF.